This T cell receptor beta chain derives from a study of CD8+ T cells in alopecia areata. Investigators isolated RNA and reverse transcribed it into cDNA to act as the sequencing template. Clones were sequenced by immunoSEQ multiplex PCR, and TCRdb holds only the in-frame ones, with some missing. The data hold roughly 200,000 clones, with around 63% observed a single time. Only a few counts were recorded for this clone. Germline-derived CDR1 and CDR2 are MNHEY and SVGAGI. The CDR3 has 16 residues. Losses at the gene ends were 0 bases for V and 3 bases for J; bases not matched to a gene: 2. The source was CD4+ T cells sorted from blood, collected at week 0. V usage is TRBV6-5 and J usage is TRBJ2-1, with 10 bases that match TRBD2. The receptor was isolated from a human donor with alopecia areata. The CDR3 region is CASSYSASGGYNEQFF. CDR3 sequence (DNA): TGTGCCAGCAGTTACTCGGCTAGCGGGGGCTACAATGAGCAGTTCTTC.